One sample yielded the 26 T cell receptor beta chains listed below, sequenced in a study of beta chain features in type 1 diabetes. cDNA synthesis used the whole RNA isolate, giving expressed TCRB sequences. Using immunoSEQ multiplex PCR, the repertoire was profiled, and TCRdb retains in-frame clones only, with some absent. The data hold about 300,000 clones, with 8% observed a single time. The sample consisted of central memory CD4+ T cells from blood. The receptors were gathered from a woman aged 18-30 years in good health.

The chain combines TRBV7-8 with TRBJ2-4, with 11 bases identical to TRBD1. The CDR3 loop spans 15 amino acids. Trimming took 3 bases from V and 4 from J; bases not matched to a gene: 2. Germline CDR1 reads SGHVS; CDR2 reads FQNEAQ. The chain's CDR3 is CASSFGTGGKNIQYF. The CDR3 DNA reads TGTGCCAGCAGCTTCGGGACAGGGGGAAAAAACATTCAGTACTTC. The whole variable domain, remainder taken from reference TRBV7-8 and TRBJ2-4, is GAGVSQSPRYKVAKRGQDVALRCDPISGHVSLFWYQQALGQGPEFLTYFQNEAQLDKSGLPSDRFFAERPEGSVSTLKIQRTQQEDSAVYLCASSFGTGGKNIQYFGAGTRLSVL.

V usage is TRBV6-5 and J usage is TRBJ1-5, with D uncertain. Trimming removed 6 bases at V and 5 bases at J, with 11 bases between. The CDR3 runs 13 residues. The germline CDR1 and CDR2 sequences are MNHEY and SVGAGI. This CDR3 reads CASSRALDQPQHF. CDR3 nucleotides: TGTGCCAGCAGCCGAGCGCTCGATCAGCCCCAGCATTTT.

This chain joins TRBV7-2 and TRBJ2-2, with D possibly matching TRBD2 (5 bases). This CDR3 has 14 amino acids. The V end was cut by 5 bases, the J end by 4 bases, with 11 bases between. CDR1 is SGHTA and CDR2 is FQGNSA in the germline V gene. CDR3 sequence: CASSLTSSTGELFF. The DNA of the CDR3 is TGTGCCAGCAGCCTAACTAGTTCCACCGGGGAGCTGTTTTTT.

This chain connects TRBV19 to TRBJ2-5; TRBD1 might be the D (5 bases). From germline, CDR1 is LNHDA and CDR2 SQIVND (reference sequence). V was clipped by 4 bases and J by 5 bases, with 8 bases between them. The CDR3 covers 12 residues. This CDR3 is CASSTGLETQYF. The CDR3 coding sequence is TGTGCCAGTAGTACAGGGCTTGAGACCCAGTACTTC.

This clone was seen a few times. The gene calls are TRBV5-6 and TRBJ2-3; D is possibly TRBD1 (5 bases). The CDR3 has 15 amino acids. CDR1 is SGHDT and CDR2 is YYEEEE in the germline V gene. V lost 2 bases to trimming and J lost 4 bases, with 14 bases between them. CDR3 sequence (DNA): TGTGCCAGCAGCTTTGGGGCTTGGCGAGCAGATACGCAGTATTTT. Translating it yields CASSFGAWRADTQYF.

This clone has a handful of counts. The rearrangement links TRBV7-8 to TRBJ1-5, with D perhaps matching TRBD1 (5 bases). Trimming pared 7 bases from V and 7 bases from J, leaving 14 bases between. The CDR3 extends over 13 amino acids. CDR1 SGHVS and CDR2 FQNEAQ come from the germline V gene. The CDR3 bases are TGTGCCAGCACCTTCCAAAGGGGCCAGCCCCAGCATTTT. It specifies CASTFQRGQPQHF.

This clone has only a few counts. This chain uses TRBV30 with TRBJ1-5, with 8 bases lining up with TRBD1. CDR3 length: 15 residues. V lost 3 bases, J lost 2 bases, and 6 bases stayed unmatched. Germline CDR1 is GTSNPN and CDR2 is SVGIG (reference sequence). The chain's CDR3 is CAWRKPGQGNQPQHF. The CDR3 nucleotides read TGTGCCTGGAGAAAACCGGGACAGGGCAATCAGCCCCAGCATTTT.

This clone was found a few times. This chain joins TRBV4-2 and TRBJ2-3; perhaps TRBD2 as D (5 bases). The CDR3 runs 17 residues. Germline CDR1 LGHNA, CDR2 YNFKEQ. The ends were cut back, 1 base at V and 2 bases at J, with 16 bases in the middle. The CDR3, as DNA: TGTGCCAGCAGCCAAGCGAGCCGGCTAGCCACCACAGATACGCAGTATTTT. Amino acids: CASSQASRLATTDTQYF.

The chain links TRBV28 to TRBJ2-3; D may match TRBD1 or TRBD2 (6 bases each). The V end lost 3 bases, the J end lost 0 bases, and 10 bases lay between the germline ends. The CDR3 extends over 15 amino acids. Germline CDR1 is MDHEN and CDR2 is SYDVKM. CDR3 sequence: CASSLGGPSTDTQYF. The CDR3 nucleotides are TGTGCCAGCAGTTTGGGGGGCCCTAGCACAGATACGCAGTATTTT.

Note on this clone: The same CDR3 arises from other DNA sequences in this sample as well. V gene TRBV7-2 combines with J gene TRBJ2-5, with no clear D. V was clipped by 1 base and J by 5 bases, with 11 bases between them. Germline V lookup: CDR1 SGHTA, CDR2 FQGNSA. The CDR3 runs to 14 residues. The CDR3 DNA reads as TGTGCCAGCAGCTTAGTGGGCCGCCTGGAGACCCAGTACTTC. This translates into CASSLVGRLETQYF. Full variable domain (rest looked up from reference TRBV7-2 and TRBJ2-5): GAGVSQSPSNKVTEKGKDVELRCDPISGHTALYWYRQSLGQGLEFLIYFQGNSAPDKSGLPSDRFSAERTGGSVSTLTIQRTQQEDSAVYLCASSLVGRLETQYFGPGTRLLVL.

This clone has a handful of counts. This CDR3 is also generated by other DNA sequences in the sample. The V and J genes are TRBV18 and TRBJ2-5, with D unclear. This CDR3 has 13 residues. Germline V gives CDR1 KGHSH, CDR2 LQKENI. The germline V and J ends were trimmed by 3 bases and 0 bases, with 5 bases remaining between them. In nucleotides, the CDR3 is TGTGCCAGCTCACCCTCGTACCAAGAGACCCAGTACTTC. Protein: CASSPSYQETQYF.

In DNA form, the CDR3 reads TGCAGCGTTGACGGGACTGCCCCTAGCACAGATACGCAGTATTTT. This codes for CSVDGTAPSTDTQYF. J is TRBJ2-3 and V is TRBV29-1; tentatively, D is TRBD2 (6 bases). V was cut by 3 bases and J by 0 bases, with 13 bases left in between. Per the germline V gene, CDR1 is SQVTM and CDR2 is ANQGSEA. The CDR3 totals 15 residues.

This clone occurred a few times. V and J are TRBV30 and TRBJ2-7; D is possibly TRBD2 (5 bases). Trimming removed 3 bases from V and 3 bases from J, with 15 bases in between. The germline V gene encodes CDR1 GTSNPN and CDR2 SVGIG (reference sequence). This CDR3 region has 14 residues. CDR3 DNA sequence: TGTGCCTGGAGGGTGCCCCCTGGGAGCTACGAGCAGTACTTC. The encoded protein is CAWRVPPGSYEQYF.

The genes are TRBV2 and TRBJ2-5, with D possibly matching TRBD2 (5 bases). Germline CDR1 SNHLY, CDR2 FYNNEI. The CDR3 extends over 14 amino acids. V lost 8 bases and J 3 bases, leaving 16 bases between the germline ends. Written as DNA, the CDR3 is TGTGCCAGCCACAATTACTGGGGAGAAGAGACCCAGTACTTC. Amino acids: CASHNYWGEETQYF.

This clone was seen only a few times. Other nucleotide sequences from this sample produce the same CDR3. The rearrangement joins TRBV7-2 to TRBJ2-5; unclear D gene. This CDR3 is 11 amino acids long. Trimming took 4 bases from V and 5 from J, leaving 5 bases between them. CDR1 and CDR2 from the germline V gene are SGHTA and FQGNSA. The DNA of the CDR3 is TGTGCCAGCAGCTCTCGGGAGACCCAGTACTTC. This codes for CASSSRETQYF. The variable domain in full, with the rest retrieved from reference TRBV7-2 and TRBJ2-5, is GAGVSQSPSNKVTEKGKDVELRCDPISGHTALYWYRQSLGQGLEFLIYFQGNSAPDKSGLPSDRFSAERTGGSVSTLTIQRTQQEDSAVYLCASSSRETQYFGPGTRLLVL.

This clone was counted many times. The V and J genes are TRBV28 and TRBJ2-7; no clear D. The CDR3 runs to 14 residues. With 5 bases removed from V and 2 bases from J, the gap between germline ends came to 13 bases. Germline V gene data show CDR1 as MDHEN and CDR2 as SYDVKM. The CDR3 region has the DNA TGTGCCAGCAGTCCTCAGAGACCCCCCTACGAGCAGTACGTC. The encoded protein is CASSPQRPPYEQYV.

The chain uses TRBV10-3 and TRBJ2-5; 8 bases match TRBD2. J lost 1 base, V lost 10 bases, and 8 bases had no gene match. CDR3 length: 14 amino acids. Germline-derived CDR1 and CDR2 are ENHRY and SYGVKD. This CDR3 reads CATSSGQVQETQYF. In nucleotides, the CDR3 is TGTGCCACCTCTAGCGGGCAAGTCCAAGAGACCCAGTACTTC.

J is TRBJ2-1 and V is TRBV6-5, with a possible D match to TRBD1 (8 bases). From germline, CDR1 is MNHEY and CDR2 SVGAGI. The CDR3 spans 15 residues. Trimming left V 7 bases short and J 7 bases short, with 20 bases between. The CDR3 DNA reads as TGTGCCAGCACTAGAAGCGGACAGGGAGGGAATGAGCAGTTCTTC. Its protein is CASTRSGQGGNEQFF.

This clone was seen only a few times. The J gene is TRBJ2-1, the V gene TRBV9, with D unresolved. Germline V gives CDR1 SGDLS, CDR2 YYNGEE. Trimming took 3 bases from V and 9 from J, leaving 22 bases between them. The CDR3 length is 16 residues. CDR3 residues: CASSEGPPSMMGEQFF. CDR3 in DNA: TGTGCCAGCAGCGAGGGTCCGCCTTCAATGATGGGTGAGCAGTTCTTC.

CDR3 DNA sequence: TGTGCCAGCAGAGTGTTTGGGACAGTGGTGGATGAGACCCAGTACTTC. It translates to CASRVFGTVVDETQYF. V and J are TRBV5-6 and TRBJ2-5; 7 bases align to TRBD1. V was pared by 5 bases and J by 5 bases, with 15 bases of the junction left unmatched. Germline V gives CDR1 SGHDT, CDR2 YYEEEE. The CDR3 spans 16 residues.

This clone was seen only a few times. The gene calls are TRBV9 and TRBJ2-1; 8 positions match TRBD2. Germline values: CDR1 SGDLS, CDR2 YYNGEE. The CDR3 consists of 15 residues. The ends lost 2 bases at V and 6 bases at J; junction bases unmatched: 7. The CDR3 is CASSVQSGTSNEQFF. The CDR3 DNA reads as TGTGCCAGCAGCGTCCAATCCGGGACTAGCAATGAGCAGTTCTTC.

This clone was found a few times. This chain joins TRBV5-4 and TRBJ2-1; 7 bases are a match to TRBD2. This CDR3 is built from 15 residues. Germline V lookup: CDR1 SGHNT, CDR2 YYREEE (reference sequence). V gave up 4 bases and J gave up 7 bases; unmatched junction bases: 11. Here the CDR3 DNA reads TGTGCCAGCAGCCCGATCCGGGACTACAGTAATGAGCAGTTCTTC. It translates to CASSPIRDYSNEQFF.

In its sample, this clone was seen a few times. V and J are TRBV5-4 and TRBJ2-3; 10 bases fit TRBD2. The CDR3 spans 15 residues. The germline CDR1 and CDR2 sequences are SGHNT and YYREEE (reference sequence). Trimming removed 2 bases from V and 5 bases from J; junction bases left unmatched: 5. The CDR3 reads CASSFPSGGGDTQYF. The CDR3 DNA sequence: TGTGCCAGCAGCTTCCCTAGCGGGGGTGGAGATACGCAGTATTTT.

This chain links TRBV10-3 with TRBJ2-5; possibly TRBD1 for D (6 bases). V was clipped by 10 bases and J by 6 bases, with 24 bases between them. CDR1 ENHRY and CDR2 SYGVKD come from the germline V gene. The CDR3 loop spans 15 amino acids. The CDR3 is CASSIHGSGEQTQYF. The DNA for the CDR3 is TGTGCCAGCAGCATACATGGATCAGGGGAACAGACCCAGTACTTC.

The CDR3 nucleotides read TGTGCCAGCAGATTACTCGACACCGGGGAGCTGTTTTTT. Amino acids: CASRLLDTGELFF. This chain joins TRBV19 and TRBJ2-2, with D uncertain. V dropped 9 bases and J dropped 3 bases, with 11 bases sitting between them. The CDR3 spans 13 residues. Germline V gene lookup returns CDR1 LNHDA and CDR2 SQIVND (reference sequence). The whole variable domain, filled in from reference TRBV19 and TRBJ2-2, reads DGGITQSPKYLFRKEGQNVTLSCEQNLNHDAMYWYRQDPGQGLRLIYYSQIVNDFQKGDIAEGYSVSREKKESFPLTVTSAQKNPTAFYLCASRLLDTGELFFGEGSRLTVL.

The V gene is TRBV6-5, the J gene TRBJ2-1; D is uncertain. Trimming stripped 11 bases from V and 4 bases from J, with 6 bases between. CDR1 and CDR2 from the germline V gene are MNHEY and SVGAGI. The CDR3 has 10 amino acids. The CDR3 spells CAGGYNEQFF. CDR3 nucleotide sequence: TGTGCCGGCGGTTACAATGAGCAGTTCTTC.